The clone carrying this T cell receptor (beta chain) was counted only a few times. One Seattle source followed patients from active infection through their disease course. Measured with immunoSEQ multiplex PCR; TCRdb has only the in-frame clones, and not every one. The sample consists of about 170,000 clones, over 75% of them appearing once. V was cut by 0 bases and J by 8 bases, with 11 bases left in between. The CDR3 extends over 13 amino acids. CDR1 and CDR2 from the germline V gene are SGDLS and YYNGEE. The data stem from a study of blood T cell repertoires in COVID-19. The V call is TRBV9, the J call TRBJ1-2; maybe TRBD1 (5 bases). The source of this sequence is an elderly man with COVID-19, enrolled during active disease. Source material: peripheral blood. The CDR3 is CASSVEAGSGYTF. The CDR3 coding sequence is TGTGCCAGCAGCGTAGAAGCAGGGTCAGGCTACACCTTC. Together with reference TRBV9 and TRBJ1-2, the CDR3 gives the full variable domain: DSGVTQTPKHLITATGQRVTLRCSPRSGDLSVYWYQQSLDQGLQFLIQYYNGEERAKGNILERFSAQQFPDLHSELNLSSLELGDSALYFCASSVEAGSGYTFGSGTRLTVV.